Listed below are T cell receptor beta chains from one sample, sequenced in a study of T cell responses to AZD1222 COVID-19 vaccine. The protocol was immunoSEQ multiplex PCR, while the TCRdb copy is restricted to in-frame clones and leaves out a portion. In the table there are 90,000 to 150,000 clones, around nine tenths of which are singletons. The sequencing used peripheral blood, collected on day 0 of AZD1222 vaccination. The receptors originated from an adult in good health. Each CDR3 is given with its conserved first and last residue. The D gene is left open where the match is weak. Only some rows state a clone size, as once, few, many or a class for expanded clones.

clone_size	j_call	v_call	d_call	cdr3_length	cdr3_aa	cdr3_nt
once	TRBJ1-1	TRBV28	NA	13	CASKSGTNTEAFF	TGTGCCAGCAAGTCCGGAACAAACACTGAAGCTTTCTTT
NA	TRBJ2-1	TRBV29-1	TRBD1	14	CSVSGGYRYNEQFF	TGCAGCGTTTCAGGGGGCTACCGCTACAATGAGCAGTTCTTC
NA	TRBJ2-2	TRBV25-1	NA	16	CASSGQTFANTGELFF	TGTGCCAGCAGTGGTCAGACGTTCGCGAACACCGGGGAGCTGTTTTTT
NA	TRBJ1-2	TRBV5-3	NA	14	CARSYQGSGYGYTF	TGTGCCAGAAGCTACCAGGGTTCGGGTTACGGCTACACCTTC
NA	TRBJ2-3	TRBV28	TRBD2	14	CASSSSGSYDTQYF	TGTGCCAGCAGTTCTAGCGGGAGTTACGATACGCAGTATTTT
NA	TRBJ2-1	TRBV3-1/TRBV3-2	TRBD2	17	CASSPRLAGGLYNEQFF	TGTGCCAGCAGCCCCCGACTAGCGGGAGGCCTCTACAATGAGCAGTTCTTC
NA	TRBJ2-5	TRBV20-1	NA	11	CSAVGSPTQYF	TGCAGTGCCGTAGGGTCTCCGACCCAGTACTTC
NA	TRBJ1-2	TRBV24-1	NA	15	CATSDPGETNYGYTF	TGTGCCACCAGTGACCCTGGGGAGACTAACTATGGCTACACCTTC
NA	TRBJ1-1	TRBV5-1	NA	11	CASTKNTEAFF	TGCGCCAGCACAAAGAACACTGAAGCTTTCTTT
NA	TRBJ2-7	TRBV6-5	TRBD1	13	CASTEDRAYEQYF	TGTGCCAGCACCGAGGACAGGGCCTACGAGCAGTACTTC
NA	TRBJ2-1	TRBV11-3	NA	15	CASSLDSGTYNEQFF	TGTGCCAGCAGCTTAGATTCTGGAACCTACAATGAGCAGTTCTTC
NA	TRBJ1-2	TRBV5-6	TRBD1	14	CASSPWDRGFGYTF	TGTGCCAGCAGCCCATGGGACAGGGGGTTTGGCTACACCTTC
NA	TRBJ2-1	TRBV7-9	TRBD2	16	CASSRGAGGAYNEQFF	TGTGCCAGCAGCCGGGGGGCGGGAGGGGCCTACAATGAGCAGTTCTTC
NA	TRBJ2-7	TRBV7-2	NA	14	CASSLAGETYEQYF	TGTGCCAGCAGCTTAGCGGGGGAGACCTACGAGCAGTACTTC
once	TRBJ2-6	TRBV19	NA	16	CASSIGAGPGANVLTF	TGTGCCAGTAGTATTGGCGCGGGACCTGGGGCCAACGTCCTGACTTTC
NA	TRBJ2-2	TRBV21-1	NA	17	CASSKGPRGSWTGELFF	TGTGCCAGCAGCAAAGGTCCTCGGGGGAGCTGGACCGGGGAGCTGTTTTTT
once	TRBJ1-5	TRBV28	NA	14	CASSFGGSNQPQHF	TGTGCCAGCAGTTTCGGGGGTAGCAATCAGCCCCAGCATTTT
NA	TRBJ1-1	TRBV19	TRBD1	13	CASRDRDRTEAFF	TGTGCCAGTAGGGACAGGGATAGAACTGAAGCTTTCTTT
NA	TRBJ2-1	TRBV18	NA	15	CASSLGSLNYNEQFF	TGTGCCAGCTCACTCGGGAGCCTGAACTACAATGAGCAGTTCTTC
NA	TRBJ1-2	TRBV6-5	NA	12	CASTSGLDGYTF	TGTGCCAGCACTTCGGGACTTGATGGCTACACCTTC
NA	TRBJ2-5	TRBV5-8	NA	16	CASSLGFAGPQETQYF	TGTGCCAGCAGCTTGGGGTTTGCGGGGCCCCAAGAGACCCAGTACTTC
NA	TRBJ2-3	TRBV10-3	NA	13	CAIKSDGTDTQYF	TGTGCCATCAAGTCCGACGGCACAGATACGCAGTATTTT
NA	TRBJ2-3	TRBV7-3	TRBD2	13	CASSQAGVGTQYF	TGTGCCAGCAGCCAAGCGGGAGTAGGTACGCAGTATTTT
NA	TRBJ2-1	TRBV7-9	NA	13	CATAGSSYNEQFF	TGTGCCACCGCGGGGAGCTCCTACAATGAGCAGTTCTTC
NA	TRBJ2-2	TRBV11-2	TRBD1	17	CASSLTDRGWQTGELFF	TGTGCCAGCAGCCTCACAGACAGGGGTTGGCAGACCGGGGAGCTGTTTTTT
NA	TRBJ1-3	TRBV12-3/TRBV12-4	NA	13	CASSPAAWDTIYF	TGTGCCAGCAGCCCAGCGGCATGGGACACCATATATTTT
once	TRBJ1-2	TRBV13	NA	17	CASSLNLQTGAGDGYTF	TGTGCCAGCAGTCTTAACCTTCAAACCGGGGCTGGCGATGGCTACACCTTC
NA	TRBJ2-3	TRBV3-1/TRBV3-2	TRBD2	14	CASSHLAGADTQYF	TGTGCCAGCAGCCACTTAGCGGGAGCCGATACGCAGTATTTT
NA	TRBJ2-5	TRBV20-1	TRBD2	14	CSASSSGRGGAQYF	TGCAGTGCTAGTTCTAGCGGGAGGGGCGGGGCCCAGTACTTC
NA	TRBJ1-1	TRBV2	TRBD1	15	CASSAQRTGDTEAFF	TGTGCCAGCAGTGCCCAACGGACAGGGGACACTGAAGCTTTCTTT
NA	TRBJ1-2	TRBV5-3	TRBD1	18	CARSWGTGGVPPVYGYTF	TGTGCCAGAAGCTGGGGGACAGGGGGCGTCCCGCCCGTCTATGGCTACACCTTC
NA	TRBJ2-6	TRBV5-8	TRBD1	18	CASSRGQGSPSGANVLTF	TGTGCCAGCAGCAGGGGACAGGGTTCCCCCTCTGGGGCCAACGTCCTGACTTTC
NA	TRBJ1-3	TRBV28	NA	11	CASKGGNTIYF	TGTGCCAGCAAGGGTGGAAACACCATATATTTT
NA	TRBJ1-1	TRBV5-1	NA	15	CASSLELGPGSEAFF	TGCGCCAGCAGCTTGGAACTGGGGCCCGGTTCTGAAGCTTTCTTT
NA	TRBJ2-3	TRBV6-6	NA	13	CAANEGRTDTQYF	TGTGCCGCAAACGAGGGGCGCACAGATACGCAGTATTTT
NA	TRBJ2-2	TRBV3-1/TRBV3-2	NA	17	CASSQGVVVGHTGELFF	TGTGCCAGCAGCCAAGGTGTTGTTGTGGGACACACCGGGGAGCTGTTTTTT
NA	TRBJ1-5	TRBV7-9	NA	15	CASSFASGRNQPQHF	TGTGCCAGCAGCTTCGCTAGTGGGCGCAATCAGCCCCAGCATTTT
once	TRBJ2-1	TRBV9	TRBD2	19	CASSARGPGTSGFNHEQFF	TGTGCCAGCAGCGCGAGGGGGCCCGGGACTAGCGGTTTCAACCATGAGCAGTTCTTC
NA	TRBJ1-1	TRBV7-8	NA	14	CASSTSGTNTEAFF	TGTGCCAGCTCAACATCGGGGACGAACACTGAAGCTTTCTTT
once	TRBJ2-5	TRBV5-5	NA	15	CASSLGAQSQETQYF	TGTGCCAGCAGCTTGGGGGCGCAGTCCCAAGAGACCCAGTACTTC
NA	TRBJ1-1	TRBV30	TRBD1	13	CAWSGTGYTEAFF	TGTGCCTGGAGTGGGACAGGTTACACTGAAGCTTTCTTT
NA	TRBJ2-2	TRBV29-1	NA	13	CSVVVGTTGELFF	TGCAGCGTTGTGGTGGGCACCACCGGGGAGCTGTTTTTT
NA	TRBJ2-7	TRBV14	NA	14	CASSQDYRFYEQYF	TGTGCCAGCAGCCAAGACTACAGGTTCTACGAGCAGTACTTC
NA	TRBJ2-3	TRBV7-3	NA	14	CASSQGAGGDTQYF	TGTGCCAGCAGCCAAGGGGCAGGCGGGGATACGCAGTATTTT
medium-sized	TRBJ1-2	TRBV7-8	NA	19	CASSFSSGVTILANYGYTF	TGTGCCAGCAGCTTCTCCTCAGGGGTTACGATTCTAGCTAACTATGGCTACACCTTC
NA	TRBJ1-1	TRBV6-1	NA	14	CASSEHGVNTEAFF	TGTGCCAGCAGTGAACACGGGGTTAACACTGAAGCTTTCTTT
few	TRBJ1-2	TRBV21-1	NA	12	CASSKRVNGYTF	TGTGCCAGCAGCAAAAGGGTCAATGGCTACACCTTC
NA	TRBJ1-2	TRBV28	TRBD1	13	CASRNQGAGGYTF	TGTGCCAGCAGGAACCAGGGGGCTGGTGGCTACACCTTC
NA	TRBJ1-2	TRBV7-2	NA	14	CASSFPDKGYGYTF	TGTGCCAGCAGCTTTCCGGACAAGGGGTATGGCTACACCTTC
NA	TRBJ2-2	TRBV10-3	TRBD1	14	CAISRDRETGELFF	TGTGCCATCAGCCGGGACAGGGAGACCGGGGAGCTGTTTTTT